The 24 T cell receptor beta chains in this list originate from one sample, sequenced in a study of blood T cell repertoires in COVID-19 (dated by TCRdb to 2018 to 2020). Receptor amplification or capture employed the immunoSEQ multiplex PCR assay. TCRdb limited this immuneACCESS table to in-frame rearrangements with V and J called. A share of clones is missing; checked studies link under half to unresolved V genes, and the rest is unexplained. The sample table contains around 120,000 clones; only one count was recorded for 60% to 85% of them. The top ten hold roughly 2% of the sample. Sequencing was done on a sample of peripheral blood. These receptors originate from an older man with acute or convalescent COVID-19.

This sequence joins TRBV6-5 and TRBJ2-3, with 9 bases matching TRBD2. After removal of 8 bases from V and 2 bases from J, the junction contained 8 bases not matched to a gene. This CDR3 has 15 amino acids. Germline loops: CDR1 MNHEY, CDR2 SVGAGI. CDR3 residues: CASRIAGAPTDTQYF. In nucleotides, the CDR3 is TGTGCCAGCCGCATAGCGGGGGCCCCCACAGATACGCAGTATTTT.

This clone has a handful of counts. The V and J genes are TRBV18 and TRBJ2-1; tentatively, D is TRBD1 (6 bases). V lost 6 bases and J lost 8, with 14 bases in between. This CDR3 is 13 amino acids long. The germline V gene has CDR1 KGHSH and CDR2 LQKENI. CDR3 DNA sequence: TGTGCCAGCTCCCGCGGACAGCAGGATGAGCAGTTCTTC. Amino acids: CASSRGQQDEQFF.

The V call is TRBV5-1, the J call TRBJ2-7, with no clear D. Germline CDR1 SGHRS, CDR2 YFSETQ. Trimming left V 0 bases short and J 4 bases short, with 5 bases between. This CDR3 spans 12 amino acids. The CDR3 bases are TGCGCCAGCAGCTTGGGAGCGTACGAGCAGTACTTC. Protein sequence: CASSLGAYEQYF. Full variable domain (remainder filled in from reference TRBV5-1 and TRBJ2-7): KAGVTQTPRYLIKTRGQQVTLSCSPISGHRSVSWYQQTPGQGLQFLFEYFSETQRNKGNFPGRFSGRQFSNSRSEMNVSTLELGDSALYLCASSLGAYEQYFGPGTRLTVT.

This rearrangement joins TRBV27 to TRBJ1-1; 7 nucleotides line up with TRBD1. The germline gives CDR1 MNHEY, CDR2 SMNVEV (reference sequence). Germline trimming cut 2 bases from V and 5 bases from J; bases unmatched to any gene: 5. This CDR3 has 14 amino acids. CDR3 protein: CASSLRQGRTEAFF. CDR3 DNA sequence: TGTGCCAGCAGTTTAAGACAGGGCCGGACTGAAGCTTTCTTT.

The chain employs TRBV19 and TRBJ1-1, with D possibly TRBD1 on 6 matching bases. Per the germline V gene, CDR1 is LNHDA and CDR2 is SQIVND (reference sequence). Trimming shortened V by 5 bases and J by 2 bases, and 18 bases separated the two germline ends. This CDR3 contains 16 residues. CDR3 loop: CASSPQQGRVNTEAFF. DNA of the CDR3: TGTGCCAGTAGTCCTCAACAGGGTCGGGTCAACACTGAAGCTTTCTTT.

The genes are TRBV6-2 or TRBV6-3 and TRBJ1-4, with D hard to call. This CDR3 comprises 16 residues. Germline-derived CDR1 and CDR2 are MNHEY and SVGEGT. Deletions cut 4 bases from V and 0 bases from J, with 12 bases between. The CDR3 here is CASSWAEEATNEKLFF. As DNA, the CDR3 is TGTGCCAGCAGTTGGGCGGAGGAGGCAACTAATGAAAAACTGTTTTTT.

The gene calls are TRBV29-1 and TRBJ2-3; a possible D gene is TRBD2 (5 bases). Looked up from germline, CDR1 is SQVTM and CDR2 is ANQGSEA. The CDR3 consists of 14 residues. V was pared by 0 bases and J by 4 bases, with 11 bases between. The CDR3 DNA is TGCAGCGTTGAAGATTCCCGGGAACCAGATACGCAGTATTTT. The encoded protein is CSVEDSREPDTQYF.

The chain is built from TRBV9 and TRBJ2-1, with D perhaps matching TRBD2 (5 bases). Germline values: CDR1 SGDLS, CDR2 YYNGEE. V lost 4 bases and J 0 bases, leaving 11 bases between the germline ends. CDR3 length: 15 amino acids. CDR3 DNA sequence: TGTGCCAGCAGCTACGGGGTTCCCTCCTACAATGAGCAGTTCTTC. This translates into CASSYGVPSYNEQFF.

V and J are TRBV5-5 and TRBJ2-7, with TRBD1 matching over 10 bases. Trimming cost V 5 bases and J 1 base; bases outside gene matches: 3. Germline CDR1 and CDR2: SGHKS and YYEKEE (reference sequence). This CDR3 has 14 amino acids. The CDR3 protein is CASRDRGKSYEQYF. The CDR3 bases are TGTGCCAGCAGGGACAGGGGGAAGTCCTACGAGCAGTACTTC.

This chain links TRBV6-4 with TRBJ1-2, with D tentatively TRBD1 (5 bases). This CDR3 is built from 13 residues. The ends were cut back, 11 bases at V and 6 bases at J, with 19 bases in the middle. Germline values: CDR1 MRHNA, CDR2 SNTAGT. The CDR3 DNA reads as TGTGCCGGAGAAGGGTCAGGGTGGCATGGCTACACCTTC. Translation gives CAGEGSGWHGYTF.

The chain links TRBV12-5 to TRBJ2-5; D is possibly TRBD2 (5 bases). V gave up 6 bases and J gave up 7 bases, with 15 bases separating them. Germline values: CDR1 LGHNT, CDR2 FRNRAP. The CDR3 extends over 13 amino acids. The CDR3 DNA is TGTGCTAGTGGCCCCAGTGGGAGTGGGACCCAGTACTTC. It encodes CASGPSGSGTQYF.

The chain joins TRBV15 to TRBJ2-1; D perhaps matches TRBD2 (5 bases). Germline CDR1 LNHNV, CDR2 YYDKDF (reference sequence). Trimming removed 0 bases from V and 6 bases from J, with 12 bases in between. This CDR3 spans 15 amino acids. This chain's CDR3 is CATSRELEWINEQFF. CDR3 coding DNA: TGTGCCACCAGCAGAGAACTAGAATGGATCAATGAGCAGTTCTTC.

CDR3 in amino acids: CASSLSRGGNTIYF. CDR3 nucleotides: TGTGCCAGCAGCTTGTCCAGGGGCGGAAACACCATATATTTT. The chain recombines TRBV5-4 with TRBJ1-3; weak D call: TRBD1 (6 bases). Germline V lookup: CDR1 SGHNT, CDR2 YYREEE (reference sequence). V lost 1 base and J lost 4, with 9 bases in between. The CDR3 covers 14 residues.

The chain uses TRBV5-1 and TRBJ1-1; tentative D call: TRBD1 (6 bases). With 1 base removed from V and 1 base from J, the gap between germline ends came to 8 bases. Germline V gene data show CDR1 as SGHRS and CDR2 as YFSETQ. This CDR3 spans 14 amino acids. The CDR3: CASSLTGRNTEAFF. CDR3 coding DNA: TGCGCCAGCAGCTTGACAGGGAGGAACACTGAAGCTTTCTTT.

The chain employs TRBV28 and TRBJ2-5; TRBD2 matches at 7 bases. The CDR3 length is 13 residues. The trim removed 2 bases at V and 3 bases at J, leaving 0 bases unmatched. Per the germline V gene, CDR1 is MDHEN and CDR2 is SYDVKM. CDR3 nucleotides: TGTGCCAGCAGTTTACTAGCGGAAGAGACCCAGTACTTC. Translated, it gives CASSLLAEETQYF.

This clone was recorded only once. The chain uses TRBV19 and TRBJ1-2, with 8 bases aligning to TRBD1. In germline, CDR1 is LNHDA, CDR2 SQIVND (reference sequence). V lost 7 bases, J lost 4 bases, and 11 bases stayed unmatched. This CDR3 is built from 15 residues. The CDR3 reads CASTERTGYIYGYTF. The DNA of the CDR3 is TGTGCCAGTACTGAACGGACAGGGTATATCTATGGCTACACCTTC.

The chain carries TRBV18 and TRBJ1-2; TRBD1 matches at 7 bases. CDR1 and CDR2 from the germline V gene are KGHSH and LQKENI. The CDR3 spans 13 residues. J lost 3 bases, V lost 4 bases, and 2 bases had no gene match. CDR3 loop: CASSHRGDYGYTF. The DNA for the CDR3 is TGTGCCAGCTCACACAGGGGCGACTATGGCTACACCTTC. Full variable domain (rest looked up from reference TRBV18 and TRBJ1-2): NAGVMQNPRHLVRRRGQEARLRCSPMKGHSHVYWYRQLPEEGLKFMVYLQKENIIDESGMPKERFSAEFPKEGPSILRIQQVVRGDSAAYFCASSHRGDYGYTFGSGTRLTVV.

J is TRBJ2-7 and V is TRBV5-5; 7 bases align to TRBD1. After removal of 4 bases from V and 6 bases from J, the junction contained 10 bases not matched to a gene. Germline V gene sequence: CDR1 SGHKS, CDR2 YYEKEE (reference sequence). The CDR3 loop spans 14 amino acids. This chain's CDR3 is CASSTTGSLLEQYF. Written as DNA, the CDR3 is TGTGCCAGCAGCACGACAGGGAGTCTCCTCGAGCAGTACTTC.

The count of this clone is one. V is TRBV5-1 and J is TRBJ2-5, with D tentatively TRBD2 (6 bases). This CDR3 has 13 amino acids. V lost 4 bases and J 2 bases, leaving 9 bases between the germline ends. Germline CDR1 reads SGHRS; CDR2 reads YFSETQ. CDR3 in amino acids: CASSPGLQETQYF. The CDR3 region has the DNA TGCGCCAGCAGCCCGGGACTGCAAGAGACCCAGTACTTC.

This chain connects TRBV5-1 to TRBJ2-3; tentatively, D is TRBD2 (6 bases). This CDR3 region has 12 residues. Germline-derived CDR1 and CDR2 are SGHRS and YFSETQ. Trimming took off 4 bases at V and 6 bases at J, with 9 bases between the two ends. This CDR3 is CASSLGGDTQYF. CDR3 bases: TGCGCCAGCAGCCTCGGAGGGGATACGCAGTATTTT.

The chain combines TRBV9 with TRBJ2-3, with TRBD1 as a possible D gene (5 bases). The CDR3 contains 16 residues. The V end was cut by 4 bases, the J end by 0 bases, with 15 bases between. Germline V gene sequence: CDR1 SGDLS, CDR2 YYNGEE. CDR3 in amino acids: CASSPLQTASTDTQYF. The DNA of the CDR3 is TGTGCCAGCAGCCCCCTTCAGACAGCCAGCACAGATACGCAGTATTTT.

The CDR3 nucleotides are TGTGCCAGCAGAAGACAGGGCCCAGATACGCAGTATTTT. Translated, it gives CASRRQGPDTQYF. The rearrangement links TRBV6-5 to TRBJ2-3; 7 positions agree with TRBD1. Germline V gene lookup returns CDR1 MNHEY and CDR2 SVGAGI. J gave up 4 bases and V 6 bases, and 4 bases lay outside the gene matches. CDR3 length: 13 amino acids.

This chain uses TRBV24-1 with TRBJ1-2, with D perhaps TRBD1 (5 bases). The CDR3 is made up of 12 amino acids. CDR1 and CDR2 (germline): KGHDR, SFDVKD. V was shortened by 5 bases and J by 7 bases, with 10 bases between the two germline ends. The CDR3 DNA is TGTGCCACCAGTGTCGACAGTAGTGGCTACACCTTC. It yields the protein CATSVDSSGYTF.

This chain connects TRBV25-1 to TRBJ2-3; TRBD2 matches 8 bases. Germline assignment: CDR1 MGHDK and CDR2 SYGVNS. With 5 bases clipped from V and 3 bases from J, the junction kept 10 bases outside the gene matches. The CDR3 length is 16 residues. The CDR3 DNA reads as TGTGCCAGCAGTAAAGAGGGCGGGGGGCGAACAGATACGCAGTATTTT. Residues: CASSKEGGGRTDTQYF.